This T cell receptor beta chain stems from a study of cytomegalovirus exposure and HLA in healthy donors. As concerns this clone: Its antigen is not identified.

It was with 60 Vbeta and 13 Jbeta primers that the PCR ran. Sequenced by immunoSEQ multiplex PCR; TCRdb stores in-frame clones only, minus some. The table records about 140,000 clones, roughly 73% of them present only once. J was trimmed by 4 bases and V by 5 bases; bases with no gene match: 7. Germline assignment: CDR1 LNHDA and CDR2 SQIVND (reference sequence). The CDR3 length is 15 residues. Study-wide results and limits: A later analysis found that most CMV-associated TCR beta chains appeared HLA-restricted.

This sequence was found in a human donor in good health. The source material was PBMCs. The chain carries TRBV19 and TRBJ2-1, with 8 bases lining up with TRBD1. CDR3: CASSLGTGAYNEQFF. Here the CDR3 DNA reads TGTGCCAGTAGTCTGGGGACAGGAGCGTACAATGAGCAGTTCTTC. Based on the CDR3 plus reference TRBV19 and TRBJ2-1, the full variable domain is DGGITQSPKYLFRKEGQNVTLSCEQNLNHDAMYWYRQDPGQGLRLIYYSQIVNDFQKGDIAEGYSVSREKKESFPLTVTSAQKNPTAFYLCASSLGTGAYNEQFFGPGTRLTVL.